The rows below give T cell receptor beta chains drawn from one sample of a study of vaccination and CD4 T cells after COVID-19. TCRdb reprocessed the PCR reads with MiXCR, giving one entry per CDR3 protein. This sample has 10,000 to 12,000 distinct CDR3 sequences; 45% to 60% occur once, and the top ten carry about 9.5%. No antigen has been identified for these receptors. The sample taken for sequencing was CD4+ T cells from blood, cultured in vitro. These receptor sequences come from a human donor who had recovered from COVID-19. Both conserved end residues are part of each CDR3. Each record gives: J gene, D gene, clone size, V gene, CDR3 DNA, CDR3 protein. A D gene is named only where the DNA matches it firmly. For some rows the clone size is stated as once, few or many, or as a class when expanded; others skip it.

J gene: TRBJ2-3
D gene: NA
clone size: NA
V gene: TRBV7-2
CDR3 DNA: TGTGCCAGCAGCCGAAGCGCGACAGTCTTCAGCACAGATACGCAGTATTTT
CDR3 protein: CASSRSATVFSTDTQYF

J gene: TRBJ2-1
D gene: TRBD2
clone size: NA
V gene: TRBV7-2
CDR3 DNA: TGTGCCAGCAGCAGAGGACTAGCGGAGTACAATGAGCAGCTCTTC
CDR3 protein: CASSRGLAEYNEQLF

J gene: TRBJ2-5
D gene: NA
clone size: NA
V gene: TRBV20-1
CDR3 DNA: TGCAGTGCTAGAAGTCCCAACGGGAGAGGACGAGAGACCCAGTACTTC
CDR3 protein: CSARSPNGRGRETQYF

J gene: TRBJ1-2
D gene: NA
clone size: few
V gene: TRBV19
CDR3 DNA: TGTGCCAGTAGGATAGACGCTCAATCGGGGTCTACGATCCGATATGGCTACACCTTC
CDR3 protein: CASRIDAQSGSTIRYGYTF

J gene: TRBJ2-3
D gene: NA
clone size: NA
V gene: TRBV20-1
CDR3 DNA: TGCAGTGCTAGGAAAGATACGCAGTATTTT
CDR3 protein: CSARKDTQYF

J gene: TRBJ2-3
D gene: NA
clone size: NA
V gene: TRBV6-1
CDR3 DNA: TGTGCCAGCAACGAAGGAAACACAGATACGCAGTATTTT
CDR3 protein: CASNEGNTDTQYF

J gene: TRBJ2-5
D gene: NA
clone size: NA
V gene: TRBV2
CDR3 DNA: TGTGCCAGCAGACCAGGGGTCCAAGAGACCCAGTACTTC
CDR3 protein: CASRPGVQETQYF

J gene: TRBJ2-5
D gene: NA
clone size: NA
V gene: TRBV11-2
CDR3 DNA: TGTGCCAGCAGCTTAGAGCGGCAAGAGACCCAGTACTTC
CDR3 protein: CASSLERQETQYF

J gene: TRBJ1-5
D gene: TRBD1
clone size: few
V gene: TRBV19
CDR3 DNA: TGTGCCAGTGGGACAGGGACGTTCCAGCCCCAGCATTTT
CDR3 protein: CASGTGTFQPQHF

J gene: TRBJ2-7
D gene: NA
clone size: NA
V gene: TRBV12-3/TRBV12-4
CDR3 DNA: TGTGCCAGCAGTCCCTCCCGATCCTACGAGCAGTACTTC
CDR3 protein: CASSPSRSYEQYF

J gene: TRBJ1-5
D gene: NA
clone size: NA
V gene: TRBV28
CDR3 DNA: TGTGCCAGCACCTCCGGAGGGGCGCAGATTTATAGCAATCAGCCCCAGCATTTT
CDR3 protein: CASTSGGAQIYSNQPQHF

J gene: TRBJ2-2
D gene: NA
clone size: few
V gene: TRBV2
CDR3 DNA: TGTGCCAGTGGCCTAGAAGGAGGTAACACCGGGGAGCTGTTTTTT
CDR3 protein: CASGLEGGNTGELFF

J gene: TRBJ2-5
D gene: NA
clone size: few
V gene: TRBV7-6
CDR3 DNA: TGTGCCAGCAGCCCACGCCGGGGAGAGACCCAGTACTTC
CDR3 protein: CASSPRRGETQYF

J gene: TRBJ2-1
D gene: NA
clone size: NA
V gene: TRBV24-1
CDR3 DNA: TGTGCCACCAGTGGGCAGGAGACGACCTACAATGAGCAGTTCTTC
CDR3 protein: CATSGQETTYNEQFF

J gene: TRBJ2-7
D gene: NA
clone size: few
V gene: TRBV27
CDR3 DNA: TGTGCCAGCAGCCCCCGTGGGGAACAGTACGAGCAGTACTTC
CDR3 protein: CASSPRGEQYEQYF

J gene: TRBJ1-2
D gene: NA
clone size: NA
V gene: TRBV12-3/TRBV12-4
CDR3 DNA: TGTGCCAGCAGCTCTCAGGGTTTCTATGGCTACACCTTC
CDR3 protein: CASSSQGFYGYTF

J gene: TRBJ2-2
D gene: TRBD1
clone size: NA
V gene: TRBV7-8
CDR3 DNA: TGTGCCAGCAGCTTAGCGCGACAGGGTCAAACCGGGGAGCTGTTTTTT
CDR3 protein: CASSLARQGQTGELFF

J gene: TRBJ2-3
D gene: NA
clone size: NA
V gene: TRBV7-9
CDR3 DNA: TGTGCCAGCAGGCTAGCAGATACGCAGTATTTT
CDR3 protein: CASRLADTQYF

J gene: TRBJ1-6
D gene: NA
clone size: NA
V gene: TRBV6-1
CDR3 DNA: TGTGCCAGCAAAAGGGAACTAAATAATTCACCCCTCCACTTT
CDR3 protein: CASKRELNNSPLHF

J gene: TRBJ1-2
D gene: NA
clone size: few
V gene: TRBV20-1
CDR3 DNA: TGCAGTGCTAGAGATCGGAAATCCTCGTTCTATGGCTACACCTTC
CDR3 protein: CSARDRKSSFYGYTF

J gene: TRBJ2-1
D gene: TRBD1
clone size: NA
V gene: TRBV10-2
CDR3 DNA: TGCGCCAGCAGACTGCTCATACAGGGGCTACACAATGAGCAGTTCTTC
CDR3 protein: CASRLLIQGLHNEQFF

J gene: TRBJ2-5
D gene: NA
clone size: NA
V gene: TRBV24-1
CDR3 DNA: TGTGCCACCAGTGATTTGTCGGGGGATCAAGAGACCCAGTACTTC
CDR3 protein: CATSDLSGDQETQYF

J gene: TRBJ1-5
D gene: NA
clone size: NA
V gene: TRBV6-1
CDR3 DNA: TGTGCCAGCAGGTCGGCCGAGGGTACGGCCCAGCATTTT
CDR3 protein: CASRSAEGTAQHF

J gene: TRBJ2-5
D gene: NA
clone size: few
V gene: TRBV14
CDR3 DNA: TGTGCCAGCAGCCCGGACCGTGGGACCCAGTACTTC
CDR3 protein: CASSPDRGTQYF

J gene: TRBJ2-2
D gene: NA
clone size: NA
V gene: TRBV27
CDR3 DNA: TGTGCCAGCAGTTTTCTCGTATCGGGTACCGGGGAGCTGTTTTTT
CDR3 protein: CASSFLVSGTGELFF